The clone carrying this T cell receptor (beta chain) has more than one count but fewer than ten. What it binds is not known. This record belongs to a study of T-cell reconstitution after alpha-beta-depleted transplantation in children. Study-wide results and limits: At the one-year point after transplant, T-cell counts and TCRbeta diversity were found to come mostly from T cells that had been newly produced.

There are 12 residues in the CDR3. Germline-derived CDR1 and CDR2 are MNHEY and SMNVEV (reference sequence). V was shortened by 0 bases and J by 6 bases, with 6 bases between the two germline ends. Library preparation (for TCRbeta) was performed with unique molecular identifiers. One entry per CDR3 protein, called by TCRdb with MiXCR from the PCR reads. The sample consists of 100,000 or so distinct CDR3 sequences, 15% of them appearing once. This chain links TRBV27 with TRBJ2-7; D unresolved. This receptor was obtained from a male patient aged 2 to 9 who had a stem cell transplant for acute lymphoblastic leukemia, so the T cells may come from the graft donor. Sequencing was performed on PBMCs, mostly from graft donor cells, taken 180 days after TCRalphabeta/CD19-depleted stem cell transplant. The CDR3, as DNA: TGTGCCAGCAGTTTATCGGGGTTCGAGCAGTACTTC. Residues: CASSLSGFEQYF.